This TCR beta chain was captured by sequencing in a study of shared clonotypes between healthy human individuals. Genomic DNA from each subset was divided evenly over several immunoSEQ plates. Generated by immunoSEQ multiplex PCR, the TCRdb table keeps only in-frame clones and is missing some. Here the sample spans about a million clones, about 75% being singletons. Only Caucasian adults living in Nashville, Tennessee served as donors. The origin of this receptor is a young man in good health. The sample comprised memory CD4+ T cells sorted from blood. Stated subset: CD45RA-negative fraction.

The CDR3 nucleotides read TGTGCCAGCTCACCAAGGGACAGGAGGCAAGAGACCCAGTACTTC. Its translation is CASSPRDRRQETQYF. V and J are TRBV18 and TRBJ2-5; 8 nucleotides agree with TRBD1. Trimming cost V 2 bases and J 2 bases; bases outside gene matches: 4. Germline CDR1 KGHSH, CDR2 LQKENI. CDR3 length: 15 residues.